This passage covers 9 T cell receptor beta chains from one sample sequenced in a study of regulatory T cells in long-lasting Graves disease (dated by TCRdb to about 2021). The time point label, as the study defines it: newly diagnosed GD, antithyroid drugs for less than 3 months. For both TCR sequencing and RNA sequencing, RNA was extracted from PBMCs using TRIzol. Library method: multiplex PCR. The sample was run on an Illumina HiSeq 4000. iRepertoire HTBI primers and Arm-PCR amplification of CDR3 regions were used to construct TCR beta libraries. The raw public data were reprocessed by TCRdb itself: fastp quality trimming at Q25, MiXCR clonotype calling, in-frame beta chains only. Identical CDR3 proteins give one entry, which carries the most common genes and DNA. The table for this sample lists 320,000 or so distinct CDR3 sequences; 15% to 20% of them were counted only once. Around 37% of the sample is taken by the ten largest.

Sequenced here: peripheral blood mononuclear cells (PBMCs), sampled at new diagnosis, from a patient treated with antithyroid drugs. These receptors all come from a female donor with Graves disease.

In this sample, this clonotype turned up many times. DNA for the CDR3: TGTGCCAGCAGCGTCGGACCGCTTAGCAATCAGCCCCAGCATTTT. Encoded protein: CASSVGPLSNQPQHF. The chain uses TRBV9 and TRBJ1-5; D is uncertain. Germline V gene lookup returns CDR1 SGDLS and CDR2 YYNGEE. This CDR3 comprises 15 residues. V was pared by 2 bases and J by 0 bases, with 9 bases between.

This CDR3 reads CAISDFTTDGSIYEQYF. The CDR3 DNA reads TGTGCCATCAGCGACTTTACCACGGACGGATCCATCTACGAGCAGTACTTC. The chain couples TRBV10-3 to TRBJ2-7, with D unresolved. Germline V gene data show CDR1 as ENHRY and CDR2 as SYGVKD. Trimming pared 6 bases from V and 3 bases from J, leaving 24 bases between. The CDR3 covers 17 residues.

Comment on this clonotype: The limits of the CDR3 on the DNA are not certain, so only TCRdb's listed CDR3 is given. This chain connects TRBV2 to TRBJ2-3; TRBD2, the table's D call, lacks a check against the DNA. Germline CDR1 and CDR2: SNHLY and FYNNEI. The CDR3 comprises 24 residues, both ends counted. The CDR3 here is CASSAASGSSYEQYFGPGTDTQYF.

This clonotype showed up many times. The chain is built from TRBV12-3 or TRBV12-4 and TRBJ1-1; perhaps TRBD1 as D (5 bases). This CDR3 is 15 amino acids long. V lost 3 bases to trimming and J lost 1 base, with 12 bases between them. CDR3 DNA sequence: TGTGCCAGCAGTTTCACGGGGCAGGGGAACACTGAAGCTTTCTTT. Its protein product is CASSFTGQGNTEAFF.

This clonotype was counted ten times or more. The rearrangement links TRBV7-9 to TRBJ2-7, with D perhaps matching TRBD1 or TRBD2 (6 bases each). This CDR3 contains 13 residues. V shed 4 bases and J shed 6 bases, with 13 bases lying between them. The germline V gene encodes CDR1 SEHNR and CDR2 FQNEAQ (reference sequence). The CDR3 region has the DNA TGTGCCAGCAGCTCAAGATCGGGGGCCGAGCAGTACTTC. It is translated as CASSSRSGAEQYF.

This clonotype occurred many times. The chain links TRBV3-1 to TRBJ2-7; no firm D call. Germline V lookup: CDR1 LGHDT, CDR2 YNNKEL (reference sequence). V was shortened by 0 bases and J by 2 bases, with 14 bases between the two germline ends. This CDR3 has 16 residues. DNA of the CDR3: TGTGCCAGCAGCCAAGATAAAGGAGTGGGCCCCTACGAGCAGTACTTC. Encoded protein: CASSQDKGVGPYEQYF.

The CDR3 nucleotides read TGTGCCAGCAGTTACGAGCGGACCGGCGAGCAGTACTTC. It encodes CASSYERTGEQYF. This sequence joins TRBV6-5 and TRBJ2-7, with D perhaps TRBD2 (5 bases). V dropped 2 bases and J dropped 6 bases, with 11 bases sitting between them. The CDR3 runs 13 residues. Germline V CDR1 and CDR2: MNHEY, SVGAGI.

A few counts support this clonotype. The J gene is TRBJ2-5, the V gene TRBV7-8; perhaps D is TRBD1 or TRBD2 (5 bases each). The CDR3 length is 15 residues. Germline CDR1 and CDR2: SGHVS and FQNEAQ. Trimming left V 0 bases short and J 7 bases short, with 15 bases between. The CDR3: CASSLAPGTKGTQYF. The CDR3 bases are TGTGCCAGCAGCTTAGCCCCCGGGACCAAAGGGACCCAGTACTTC.

This clonotype occurred once. One junction end does not reproduce the germline sequence, and a read error may be involved. CDR3 sequence (DNA): TGTGCCAGCAGCTTAGGGACTAGCGGGATATGGCATACGCAGTACTTT. As protein: CASSLGTSGIWHTQYF. V gene TRBV11-3 combines with J gene TRBJ2-1, with TRBD2 matching over 12 bases. The CDR3 totals 16 residues. Germline loops: CDR1 SGHNT, CDR2 YENEEA.